This TCR beta chain was observed in a study of blood T cell repertoires in COVID-19. Looking at the study overall: COVID-19 samples, acute and convalescent, were from the United States, Italy and Spain.

The data were produced by immunoSEQ multiplex PCR, yet TCRdb's version contains in-frame clones alone and is incomplete. This table has 60,000 to 85,000 clones, approximately 75% appearing once. The ends were cut back, 2 bases at V and 4 bases at J, with 11 bases in the middle. The CDR3 totals 14 residues. In germline, CDR1 is LGHDT, CDR2 YNNKEL (reference sequence). The sequence came from a woman aged 60-75 years with acute or convalescent COVID-19. The rearrangement links TRBV3-1 (or the pseudogene TRBV3-2) to TRBJ2-5, with D perhaps matching TRBD2 (5 bases). Sequenced: peripheral blood. The DNA for the CDR3 is TGTGCCAGCAGCCAATTTCAGAGGGCAGAGACCCAGTACTTC. This translates into CASSQFQRAETQYF.